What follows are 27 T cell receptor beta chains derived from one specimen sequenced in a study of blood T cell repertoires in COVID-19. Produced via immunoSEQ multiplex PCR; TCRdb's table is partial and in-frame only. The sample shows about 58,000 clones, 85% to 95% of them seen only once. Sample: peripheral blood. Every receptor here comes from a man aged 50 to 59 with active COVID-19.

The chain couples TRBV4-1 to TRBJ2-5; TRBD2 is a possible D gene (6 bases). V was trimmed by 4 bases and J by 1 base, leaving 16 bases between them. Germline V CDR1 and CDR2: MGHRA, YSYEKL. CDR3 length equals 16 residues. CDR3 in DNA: TGCGCCAGCAGCCGAGAGATCCGGGGGTCCCAAGAGACCCAGTACTTC. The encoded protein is CASSREIRGSQETQYF.

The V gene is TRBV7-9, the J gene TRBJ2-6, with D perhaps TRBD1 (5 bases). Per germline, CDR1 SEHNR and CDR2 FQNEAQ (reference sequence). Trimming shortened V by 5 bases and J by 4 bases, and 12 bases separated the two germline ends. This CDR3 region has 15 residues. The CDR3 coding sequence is TGTGCCAGCAGCCCCAGGGTTTCGGGGGCCAACGTCCTGACTTTC. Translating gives CASSPRVSGANVLTF.

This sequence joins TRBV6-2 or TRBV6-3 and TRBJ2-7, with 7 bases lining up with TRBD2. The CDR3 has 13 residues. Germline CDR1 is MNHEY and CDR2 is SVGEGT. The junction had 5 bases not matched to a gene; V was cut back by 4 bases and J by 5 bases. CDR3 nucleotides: TGTGCCAGCAGTTTCAGAAGCGGGGACGAGCAGTACTTC. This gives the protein CASSFRSGDEQYF.

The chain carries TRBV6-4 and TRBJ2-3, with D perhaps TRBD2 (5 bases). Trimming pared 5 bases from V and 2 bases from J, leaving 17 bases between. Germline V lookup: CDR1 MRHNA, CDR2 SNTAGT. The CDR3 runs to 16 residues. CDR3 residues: CASSRAAVENTDTQYF. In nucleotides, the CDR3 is TGTGCCAGCAGTAGAGCAGCGGTTGAAAACACAGATACGCAGTATTTT.

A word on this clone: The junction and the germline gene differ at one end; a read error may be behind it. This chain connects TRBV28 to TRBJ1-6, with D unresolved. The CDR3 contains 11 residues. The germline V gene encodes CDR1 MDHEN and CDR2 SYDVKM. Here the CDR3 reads CASSRGLTTSF. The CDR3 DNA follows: TGTGCCAGCAGTCGTGGTCTCACCACTTCCTTC. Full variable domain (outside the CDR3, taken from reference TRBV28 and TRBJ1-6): DVKVTQSSRYLVKRTGEKVFLECVQDMDHENMFWYRQDPGLGLRLIYFSYDVKMKEKGDIPEGYSVSREKKERFSLILESASTNQTSMYLCASSRGLTTSFGNGTRLTVT.

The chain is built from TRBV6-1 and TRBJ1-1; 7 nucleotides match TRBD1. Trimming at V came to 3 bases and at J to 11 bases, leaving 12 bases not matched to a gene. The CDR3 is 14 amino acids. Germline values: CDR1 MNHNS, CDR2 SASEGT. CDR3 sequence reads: CASSDNRGLTKAFF. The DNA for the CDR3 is TGTGCCAGCAGTGACAACAGGGGCCTCACGAAGGCTTTCTTT.

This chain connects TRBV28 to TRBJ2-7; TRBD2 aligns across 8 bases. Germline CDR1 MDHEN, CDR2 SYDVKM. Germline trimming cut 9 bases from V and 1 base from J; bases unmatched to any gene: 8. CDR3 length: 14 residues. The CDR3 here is CASLAGLLSYEQYF. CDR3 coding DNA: TGTGCCAGTTTAGCGGGGCTACTTTCCTACGAGCAGTACTTC.

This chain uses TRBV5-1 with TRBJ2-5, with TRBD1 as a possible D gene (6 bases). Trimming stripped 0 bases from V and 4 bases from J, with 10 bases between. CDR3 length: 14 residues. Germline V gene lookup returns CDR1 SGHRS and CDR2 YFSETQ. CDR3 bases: TGCGCCAGCAGCTTGGCAGGGGAGACAGAGACCCAGTACTTC. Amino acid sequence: CASSLAGETETQYF.

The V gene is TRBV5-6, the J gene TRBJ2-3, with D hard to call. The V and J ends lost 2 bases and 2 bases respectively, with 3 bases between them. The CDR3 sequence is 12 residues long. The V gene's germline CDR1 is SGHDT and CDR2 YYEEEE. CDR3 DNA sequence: TGTGCCAGCAGCTTCATCACAGATACGCAGTATTTT. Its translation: CASSFITDTQYF.

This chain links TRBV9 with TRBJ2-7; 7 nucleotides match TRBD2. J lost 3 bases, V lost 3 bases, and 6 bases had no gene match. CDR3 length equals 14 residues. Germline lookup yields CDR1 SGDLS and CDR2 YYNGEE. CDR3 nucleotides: TGTGCCAGCAGCGAACTAGCGAGTGGCTACGAGCAGTACTTC. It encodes CASSELASGYEQYF.

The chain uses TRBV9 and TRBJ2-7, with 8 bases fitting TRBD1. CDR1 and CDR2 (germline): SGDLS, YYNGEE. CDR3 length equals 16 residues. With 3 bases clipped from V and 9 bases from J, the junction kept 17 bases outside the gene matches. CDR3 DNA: TGTGCCAGCAGCGCCCGACTCTTGGACAGGGTGTGCGGGCAGTACTTC. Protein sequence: CASSARLLDRVCGQYF.

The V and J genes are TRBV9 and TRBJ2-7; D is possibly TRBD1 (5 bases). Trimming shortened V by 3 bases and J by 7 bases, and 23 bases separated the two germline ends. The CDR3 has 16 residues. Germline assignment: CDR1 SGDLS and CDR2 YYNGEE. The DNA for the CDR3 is TGTGCCAGCAGCGCCGACCCAGGGATTACGCTGGTAGAGCAGTACTTC. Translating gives CASSADPGITLVEQYF.

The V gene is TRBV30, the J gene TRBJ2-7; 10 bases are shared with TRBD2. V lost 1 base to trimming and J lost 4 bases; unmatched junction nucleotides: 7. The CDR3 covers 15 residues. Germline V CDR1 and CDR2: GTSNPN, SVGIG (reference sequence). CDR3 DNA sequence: TGTGCCTGGAGTGGGGGTCTAGCGGGGGTATACGAGCAGTACTTC. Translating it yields CAWSGGLAGVYEQYF.

Here the CDR3 DNA reads TGTGCCAGCAGCTTGGCAGGGGGCTTAAATCAGCCCCAGCATTTT. Protein sequence: CASSLAGGLNQPQHF. The genes are TRBV5-5 and TRBJ1-5; 8 nucleotides align to TRBD1. CDR1 SGHKS and CDR2 YYEKEE come from the germline V gene (reference sequence). This CDR3 comprises 15 residues. After removal of 0 bases from V and 4 bases from J, the junction contained 3 bases not matched to a gene.

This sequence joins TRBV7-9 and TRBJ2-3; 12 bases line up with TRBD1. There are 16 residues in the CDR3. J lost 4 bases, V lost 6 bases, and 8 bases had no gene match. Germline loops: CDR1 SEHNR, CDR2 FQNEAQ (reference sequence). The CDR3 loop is CASSWDRGRISDTQYF. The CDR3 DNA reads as TGTGCCAGCAGTTGGGACAGGGGGCGCATCTCAGATACGCAGTATTTT.

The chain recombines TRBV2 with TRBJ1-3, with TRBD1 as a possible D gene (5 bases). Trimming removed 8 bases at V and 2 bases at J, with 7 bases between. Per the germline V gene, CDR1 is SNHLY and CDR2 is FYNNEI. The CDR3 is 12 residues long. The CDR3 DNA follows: TGTGCCAGCGGGGGGACTGGAAACACCATATATTTT. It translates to CASGGTGNTIYF. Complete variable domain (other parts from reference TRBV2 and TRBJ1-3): EPEVTQTPSHQVTQMGQEVILRCVPISNHLYFYWYRQILGQKVEFLVSFYNNEISEKSEIFDDQFSVERPDGSNFTLKIRSTKLEDSAMYFCASGGTGNTIYFGEGSWLTVV.

CDR3: CASSGGLQETQYF. The CDR3 DNA reads as TGCGCCAGTTCTGGGGGCTTACAAGAGACCCAGTACTTC. The rearrangement links TRBV5-1 to TRBJ2-5; possible D gene TRBD1, 6 bases. Trimming left V 8 bases short and J 2 bases short, with 13 bases between. CDR3 length: 13 amino acids. The germline gives CDR1 SGHRS, CDR2 YFSETQ. The complete variable domain, with remaining parts taken from reference TRBV5-1 and TRBJ2-5, reads KAGVTQTPRYLIKTRGQQVTLSCSPISGHRSVSWYQQTPGQGLQFLFEYFSETQRNKGNFPGRFSGRQFSNSRSEMNVSTLELGDSALYLCASSGGLQETQYFGPGTRLLVL.

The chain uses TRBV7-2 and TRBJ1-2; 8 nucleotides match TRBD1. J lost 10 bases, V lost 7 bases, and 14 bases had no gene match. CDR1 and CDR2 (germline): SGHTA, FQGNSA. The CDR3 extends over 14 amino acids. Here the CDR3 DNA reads TGTGCCAGCATAAGACAGGGCGACAGGGGACCCTACACCTTC. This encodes CASIRQGDRGPYTF.

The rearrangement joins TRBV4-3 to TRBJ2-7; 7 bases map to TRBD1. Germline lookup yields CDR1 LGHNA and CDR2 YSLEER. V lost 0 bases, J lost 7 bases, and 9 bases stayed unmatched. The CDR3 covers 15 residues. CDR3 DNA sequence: TGCGCCAGCAGCCAAGAGCGGACAGGTCCCGAGGAGCAGTACTTC. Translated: CASSQERTGPEEQYF.

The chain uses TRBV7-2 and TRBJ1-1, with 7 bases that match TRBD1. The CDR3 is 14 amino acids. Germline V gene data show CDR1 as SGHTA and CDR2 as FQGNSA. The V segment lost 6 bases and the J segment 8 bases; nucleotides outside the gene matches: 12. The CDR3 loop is CASSSETGRLEAFF. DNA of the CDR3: TGTGCCAGCAGTTCCGAGACAGGGAGACTAGAAGCTTTCTTT.

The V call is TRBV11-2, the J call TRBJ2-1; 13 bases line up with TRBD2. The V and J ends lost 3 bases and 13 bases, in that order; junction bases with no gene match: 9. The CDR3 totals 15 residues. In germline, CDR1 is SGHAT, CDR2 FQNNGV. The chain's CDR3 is CASSFSLGTSGIQFF. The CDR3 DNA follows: TGTGCCAGCAGCTTTTCTCTCGGGACTAGCGGGATCCAGTTCTTC.

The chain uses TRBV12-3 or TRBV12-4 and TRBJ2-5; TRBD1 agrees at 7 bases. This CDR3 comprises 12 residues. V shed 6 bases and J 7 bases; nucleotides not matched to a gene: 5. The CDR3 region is CASSRQGPTQYF. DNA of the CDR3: TGTGCCAGCAGCCGACAGGGTCCGACCCAGTACTTC.

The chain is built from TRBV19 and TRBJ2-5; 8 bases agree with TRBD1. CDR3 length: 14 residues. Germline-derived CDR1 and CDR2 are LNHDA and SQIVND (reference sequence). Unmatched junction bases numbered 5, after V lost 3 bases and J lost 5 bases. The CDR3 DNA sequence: TGTGCCAGTAGTATCCAGGGGGCGAAGGAGACCCAGTACTTC. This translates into CASSIQGAKETQYF.

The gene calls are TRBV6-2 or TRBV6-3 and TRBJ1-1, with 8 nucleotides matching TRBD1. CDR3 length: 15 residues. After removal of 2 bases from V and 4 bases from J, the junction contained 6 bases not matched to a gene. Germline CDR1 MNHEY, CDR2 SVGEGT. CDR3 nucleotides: TGTGCCAGCAGTTACATGACAGGGGTGATCACTGAAGCTTTCTTT. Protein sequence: CASSYMTGVITEAFF.

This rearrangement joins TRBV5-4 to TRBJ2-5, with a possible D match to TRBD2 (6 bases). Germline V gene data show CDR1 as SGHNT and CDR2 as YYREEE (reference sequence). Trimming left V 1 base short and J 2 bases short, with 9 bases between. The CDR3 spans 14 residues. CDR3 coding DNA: TGTGCCAGCAGCTTGTCGGGGGTACAAGAGACCCAGTACTTC. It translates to CASSLSGVQETQYF. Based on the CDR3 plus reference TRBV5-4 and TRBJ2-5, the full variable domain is ETGVTQSPTHLIKTRGQQVTLRCSSQSGHNTVSWYQQALGQGPQFIFQYYREEENGRGNFPPRFSGLQFPNYSSELNVNALELDDSALYLCASSLSGVQETQYFGPGTRLLVL.

CDR3 nucleotide sequence: TGTGCCAGCAGCTTATGGCTGAACAATGAGCAGTTCTTC. As protein: CASSLWLNNEQFF. The chain uses TRBV7-9 and TRBJ2-1; D gene ambiguous. CDR1 is SEHNR and CDR2 is FQNEAQ in the germline V gene (reference sequence). V lost 2 bases and J 5 bases, leaving 7 bases between the germline ends. This CDR3 has 13 amino acids.

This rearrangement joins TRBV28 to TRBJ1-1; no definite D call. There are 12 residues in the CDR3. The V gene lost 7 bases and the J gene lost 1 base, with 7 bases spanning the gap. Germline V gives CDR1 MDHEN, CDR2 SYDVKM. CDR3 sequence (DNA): TGTGCCAGCATGAGCCAGAACACTGAAGCTTTCTTT. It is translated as CASMSQNTEAFF.